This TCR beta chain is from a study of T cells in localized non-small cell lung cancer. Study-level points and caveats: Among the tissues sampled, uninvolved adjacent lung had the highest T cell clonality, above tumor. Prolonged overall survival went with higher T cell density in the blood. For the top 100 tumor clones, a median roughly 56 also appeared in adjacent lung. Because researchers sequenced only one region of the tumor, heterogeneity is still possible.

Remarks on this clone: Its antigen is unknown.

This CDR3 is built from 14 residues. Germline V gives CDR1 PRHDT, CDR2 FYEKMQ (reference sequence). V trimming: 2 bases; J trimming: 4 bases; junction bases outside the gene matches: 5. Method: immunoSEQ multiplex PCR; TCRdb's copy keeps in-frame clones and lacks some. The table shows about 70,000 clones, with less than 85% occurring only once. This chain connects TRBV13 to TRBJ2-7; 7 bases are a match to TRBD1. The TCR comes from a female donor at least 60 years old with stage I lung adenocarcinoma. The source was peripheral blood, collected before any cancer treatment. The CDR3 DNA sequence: TGTGCCAGCAGCTTAAGAGGGGGCGAATACGAGCAGTACTTC. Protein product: CASSLRGGEYEQYF.